These T cell receptor beta chains were read from a single sample in a study of shared clonotypes between healthy human individuals. Measured with immunoSEQ multiplex PCR; TCRdb has only the in-frame clones, and not every one. Of approximately 700,000 clones listed, roughly 73% are singletons. The sample consisted of memory CD4+ T cells sorted from blood. These receptor sequences come from a young woman in good health. CDR3s include the opening cysteine and the closing phenylalanine or tryptophan. A D gene is named only where the DNA matches it firmly. Only part of the rows carry a size: once, few, many, or a class if the clone is expanded.

j_call: TRBJ1-1
clone_size: -
v_call: TRBV28
d_call: -
cdr3_aa: CASSFITGQFGAFF
cdr3_nt: TGTGCCAGCAGTTTTATCACCGGACAGTTTGGAGCTTTCTTT

j_call: TRBJ1-2
clone_size: few
v_call: TRBV5-6
d_call: -
cdr3_aa: CASSLGTDNYGYTF
cdr3_nt: TGTGCCAGCAGCTTGGGGACGGATAACTATGGCTACACCTTC

j_call: TRBJ1-4
clone_size: -
v_call: TRBV27
d_call: -
cdr3_aa: CASSRGRSPTNEKLFF
cdr3_nt: TGTGCCAGCAGTAGGGGACGTTCCCCAACTAATGAAAAACTGTTTTTT

j_call: TRBJ2-7
clone_size: many
v_call: TRBV23-1
d_call: -
cdr3_aa: CASSQPRGGSDEQYF
cdr3_nt: TGCGCCAGCAGTCAGCCTAGGGGGGGATCTGACGAGCAGTACTTC

j_call: TRBJ2-3
clone_size: -
v_call: TRBV20-1
d_call: -
cdr3_aa: CSSRIPDTQYF
cdr3_nt: TGCAGTTCTAGGATCCCAGATACGCAGTATTTT

j_call: TRBJ1-2
clone_size: -
v_call: TRBV29-1
d_call: TRBD1
cdr3_aa: CSVSTGADNYGYTF
cdr3_nt: TGCAGCGTTTCCACAGGGGCGGATAACTATGGCTACACCTTC

j_call: TRBJ1-1
clone_size: few
v_call: TRBV19
d_call: -
cdr3_aa: CASSPTLNTEAFF
cdr3_nt: TGTGCCAGTAGTCCAACGCTGAACACTGAAGCTTTCTTT

j_call: TRBJ2-2
clone_size: -
v_call: TRBV19
d_call: TRBD2
cdr3_aa: CASSPEGLATGELFF
cdr3_nt: TGTGCCAGTAGTCCCGAGGGACTAGCCACCGGGGAGCTGTTTTTT

j_call: TRBJ1-1
clone_size: -
v_call: TRBV5-4
d_call: -
cdr3_aa: CASSLAGGGLYTEAFF
cdr3_nt: TGTGCCAGCAGCTTGGCTGGGGGGGGATTGTACACTGAAGCTTTCTTT

j_call: TRBJ1-4
clone_size: -
v_call: TRBV11-2
d_call: -
cdr3_aa: CASSLRTRTNEKLFF
cdr3_nt: TGTGCCAGCAGCTTGCGGACACGGACAAATGAAAAACTGTTTTTT

j_call: TRBJ1-5
clone_size: few
v_call: TRBV25-1
d_call: TRBD1
cdr3_aa: CASKGQGHQPQHF
cdr3_nt: TGTGCCAGCAAGGGACAGGGTCACCAGCCCCAGCATTTT

j_call: TRBJ1-2
clone_size: -
v_call: TRBV28
d_call: -
cdr3_aa: CASRGGGRSGYGYTF
cdr3_nt: TGTGCCAGCAGGGGGGGCGGTCGCTCGGGCTATGGCTACACCTTC

j_call: TRBJ1-1
clone_size: -
v_call: TRBV11-2
d_call: -
cdr3_aa: CASSLDARRLNTEAFF
cdr3_nt: TGTGCCAGCAGCTTAGATGCCAGACGCTTGAACACTGAAGCTTTCTTT

j_call: TRBJ1-2
clone_size: -
v_call: TRBV2
d_call: -
cdr3_aa: CASSEAGSVYGYTF
cdr3_nt: TGTGCCAGCAGTGAAGCCGGCAGCGTCTATGGCTACACCTTC

j_call: TRBJ1-5
clone_size: -
v_call: TRBV2
d_call: -
cdr3_aa: CASTPGDGQPQHF
cdr3_nt: TGTGCCAGCACCCCGGGGGATGGGCAGCCCCAGCATTTT

j_call: TRBJ1-4
clone_size: -
v_call: TRBV27
d_call: -
cdr3_aa: CASSLSISRYEKLFF
cdr3_nt: TGTGCCAGCAGTTTATCAATCTCGCGCTACGAAAAACTGTTTTTT

j_call: TRBJ1-1
clone_size: few
v_call: TRBV19
d_call: TRBD1
cdr3_aa: CASSTGQGALPPVAFF
cdr3_nt: TGTGCCAGTAGTACCGGACAGGGGGCGCTTCCCCCTGTGGCTTTCTTT

j_call: TRBJ1-1
clone_size: -
v_call: TRBV2
d_call: TRBD1
cdr3_aa: CASSRDRHTEAFF
cdr3_nt: TGTGCCAGCAGCCGGGACAGACACACTGAAGCTTTCTTT

j_call: TRBJ1-5
clone_size: -
v_call: TRBV2
d_call: -
cdr3_aa: CASSEVVAGHSNQPQHF
cdr3_nt: TGTGCCAGCAGTGAAGTAGTAGCGGGACATAGCAATCAGCCCCAGCATTTT

j_call: TRBJ2-2
clone_size: few
v_call: TRBV2
d_call: TRBD1
cdr3_aa: CASRAGTATSGELFF
cdr3_nt: TGTGCCTCCAGGGCCGGGACAGCTACCTCCGGGGAGCTGTTTTTT

j_call: TRBJ1-2
clone_size: -
v_call: TRBV7-9
d_call: -
cdr3_aa: CASSLGALGSYGYTF
cdr3_nt: TGTGCCAGCAGCTTAGGGGCATTGGGATCCTATGGCTACACCTTC

j_call: TRBJ2-5
clone_size: -
v_call: TRBV7-8
d_call: TRBD1
cdr3_aa: CASSFNRGRETQYF
cdr3_nt: TGTGCCAGCAGCTTCAACAGGGGGCGAGAGACCCAGTACTTC

j_call: TRBJ2-7
clone_size: few
v_call: TRBV2
d_call: TRBD2
cdr3_aa: CASRGTSGVYEQYF
cdr3_nt: TGTGCCAGCAGGGGGACTAGCGGGGTCTACGAGCAGTACTTC

j_call: TRBJ1-2
clone_size: -
v_call: TRBV14
d_call: -
cdr3_aa: CASSEAGHGYGYTF
cdr3_nt: TGTGCCAGCAGCGAAGCGGGACACGGCTATGGCTACACCTTC

j_call: TRBJ1-1
clone_size: -
v_call: TRBV19
d_call: -
cdr3_aa: CASSSWGGLGTEAFF
cdr3_nt: TGTGCCAGTAGTAGCTGGGGAGGTTTGGGCACTGAAGCTTTCTTT

j_call: TRBJ2-5
clone_size: -
v_call: TRBV28
d_call: -
cdr3_aa: CASSFRTDQETQYF
cdr3_nt: TGTGCCAGCAGTTTTAGGACGGATCAAGAGACCCAGTACTTC

j_call: TRBJ2-3
clone_size: -
v_call: TRBV29-1
d_call: -
cdr3_aa: CSGGTDTQYF
cdr3_nt: TGCAGCGGGGGCACAGATACGCAGTATTTT

j_call: TRBJ2-5
clone_size: -
v_call: TRBV5-5
d_call: -
cdr3_aa: CASSPAGVQETQYF
cdr3_nt: TGTGCCAGCAGCCCGGCCGGGGTACAAGAGACCCAGTACTTC

j_call: TRBJ2-7
clone_size: -
v_call: TRBV6-5
d_call: -
cdr3_aa: CASSYSITGSSYEQYF
cdr3_nt: TGTGCCAGCAGTTACTCGATTACCGGCAGCTCCTACGAGCAGTACTTC

j_call: TRBJ2-3
clone_size: -
v_call: TRBV7-9
d_call: -
cdr3_aa: CASSSGLLGTDTQYF
cdr3_nt: TGTGCCAGCAGCTCGGGACTCCTCGGCACAGATACGCAGTATTTT

j_call: TRBJ2-1
clone_size: -
v_call: TRBV18
d_call: -
cdr3_aa: CASSPPVLANEQFF
cdr3_nt: TGTGCCAGCTCACCACCTGTCTTAGCAAATGAGCAGTTCTTC

j_call: TRBJ2-1
clone_size: -
v_call: TRBV18
d_call: TRBD2
cdr3_aa: CASSQTSGRAKNEQFF
cdr3_nt: TGTGCCAGCTCCCAAACTAGCGGGAGGGCTAAGAATGAGCAGTTCTTC

j_call: TRBJ1-4
clone_size: few
v_call: TRBV7-9
d_call: TRBD1
cdr3_aa: CASSAGQGVLSEKLFF
cdr3_nt: TGTGCCAGCTCCGCAGGACAGGGAGTCTTATCAGAAAAACTGTTTTTT

j_call: TRBJ1-2
clone_size: -
v_call: TRBV6-1
d_call: -
cdr3_aa: CASRYAGEDGYTF
cdr3_nt: TGTGCCAGCAGGTATGCCGGGGAGGATGGCTACACCTTC

j_call: TRBJ2-2
clone_size: -
v_call: TRBV11-2
d_call: -
cdr3_aa: CASSSDRGGTGELFF
cdr3_nt: TGTGCCAGCAGCTCTGACAGGGGAGGGACCGGGGAGCTGTTTTTT

j_call: TRBJ2-1
clone_size: -
v_call: TRBV4-2
d_call: TRBD2
cdr3_aa: CASSQDEGGRTRGGEQFF
cdr3_nt: TGTGCCAGCAGCCAAGATGAGGGCGGGAGGACGCGGGGGGGTGAGCAGTTCTTC

j_call: TRBJ1-1
clone_size: once
v_call: TRBV27
d_call: -
cdr3_aa: CASSNRASQSEAFF
cdr3_nt: TGTGCCAGCAGTAACAGGGCTTCTCAATCTGAAGCTTTCTTT

j_call: TRBJ2-1
clone_size: once
v_call: TRBV28
d_call: -
cdr3_aa: CASSPWGSGQWDEQFF
cdr3_nt: TGTGCCAGCAGTCCCTGGGGTAGCGGCCAGTGGGATGAGCAGTTCTTC

j_call: TRBJ2-1
clone_size: -
v_call: TRBV19
d_call: -
cdr3_aa: CASRWRAESYNEQFF
cdr3_nt: TGTGCCAGTAGGTGGCGAGCTGAATCCTACAATGAGCAGTTCTTC

j_call: TRBJ2-2
clone_size: -
v_call: TRBV30
d_call: -
cdr3_aa: CAADSANTGELFF
cdr3_nt: TGTGCCGCTGACAGCGCGAACACCGGGGAGCTGTTTTTT

j_call: TRBJ2-2
clone_size: -
v_call: TRBV30
d_call: TRBD1
cdr3_aa: CAWRGQGEIFGGELFF
cdr3_nt: TGTGCCTGGCGGGGACAGGGGGAGATTTTTGGCGGGGAGCTGTTTTTT

j_call: TRBJ2-5
clone_size: -
v_call: TRBV29-1
d_call: -
cdr3_aa: CSVRRTQQETQYF
cdr3_nt: TGCAGCGTTCGGCGGACACAACAAGAGACCCAGTACTTC

j_call: TRBJ2-3
clone_size: -
v_call: TRBV7-8
d_call: -
cdr3_aa: CASSLGQRRADTQYF
cdr3_nt: TGTGCCAGCAGCTTAGGTCAGCGGAGGGCAGATACGCAGTATTTT

j_call: TRBJ2-7
clone_size: -
v_call: TRBV4-1
d_call: TRBD2
cdr3_aa: CASSQVGSGGTYEQYF
cdr3_nt: TGCGCCAGCAGCCAAGTGGGCTCCGGGGGGACCTACGAGCAGTACTTC

j_call: TRBJ2-3
clone_size: -
v_call: TRBV4-2
d_call: TRBD2
cdr3_aa: CASSQGGGSLRYF
cdr3_nt: TGTGCCAGCAGTCAAGGCGGCGGGAGTCTCCGGTATTTT

j_call: TRBJ1-4
clone_size: -
v_call: TRBV11-3
d_call: -
cdr3_aa: CASRSRPRGAEKLFF
cdr3_nt: TGTGCCAGCAGGAGTCGACCGAGAGGGGCTGAAAAACTGTTTTTT

j_call: TRBJ2-1
clone_size: -
v_call: TRBV28
d_call: TRBD2
cdr3_aa: CASTPPGASGYNEQFF
cdr3_nt: TGTGCCAGCACCCCTCCTGGGGCTAGCGGTTACAATGAGCAGTTCTTC

j_call: TRBJ2-5
clone_size: -
v_call: TRBV19
d_call: -
cdr3_aa: CAVRMNGETQYF
cdr3_nt: TGTGCCGTACGCATGAATGGTGAGACCCAGTACTTC

j_call: TRBJ2-1
clone_size: -
v_call: TRBV6-5
d_call: TRBD1
cdr3_aa: CASSSTGLEQFF
cdr3_nt: TGTGCCAGCAGTTCGACAGGGCTTGAGCAGTTCTTC

j_call: TRBJ2-1
clone_size: -
v_call: TRBV19
d_call: -
cdr3_aa: CASSISAGLNEQFF
cdr3_nt: TGTGCCAGTAGTATTTCGGCGGGCCTCAATGAGCAGTTCTTC

j_call: TRBJ1-2
clone_size: many
v_call: TRBV5-1
d_call: -
cdr3_aa: CASSSDGANYGYTF
cdr3_nt: TGCGCCAGCAGCTCGGACGGGGCCAACTATGGCTACACCTTC

j_call: TRBJ2-1
clone_size: -
v_call: TRBV20-1
d_call: -
cdr3_aa: CSAWTGSRVIF
cdr3_nt: TGCAGTGCGTGGACTGGCTCAAGGGTAATCTTC

j_call: TRBJ2-7
clone_size: -
v_call: TRBV28
d_call: -
cdr3_aa: CASSLTRRYEQYF
cdr3_nt: TGTGCCAGCAGTTTAACGAGGCGTTACGAGCAGTACTTC

j_call: TRBJ2-5
clone_size: -
v_call: TRBV7-2
d_call: -
cdr3_aa: CASSFPWGAETQYF
cdr3_nt: TGTGCCAGCAGCTTTCCTTGGGGTGCGGAGACCCAGTACTTC